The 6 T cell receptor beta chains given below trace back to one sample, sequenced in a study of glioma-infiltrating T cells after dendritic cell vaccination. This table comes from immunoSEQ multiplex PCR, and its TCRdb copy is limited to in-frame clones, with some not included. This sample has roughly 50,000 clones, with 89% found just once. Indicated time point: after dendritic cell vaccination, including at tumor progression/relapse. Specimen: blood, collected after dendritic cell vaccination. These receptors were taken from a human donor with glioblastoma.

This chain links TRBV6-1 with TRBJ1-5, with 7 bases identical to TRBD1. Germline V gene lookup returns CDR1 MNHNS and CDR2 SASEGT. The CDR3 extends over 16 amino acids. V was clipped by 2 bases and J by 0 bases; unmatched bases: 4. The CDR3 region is CASSELGQHSNQPQHF. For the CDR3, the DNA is TGTGCCAGCAGTGAACTGGGACAGCATAGCAATCAGCCCCAGCATTTT.

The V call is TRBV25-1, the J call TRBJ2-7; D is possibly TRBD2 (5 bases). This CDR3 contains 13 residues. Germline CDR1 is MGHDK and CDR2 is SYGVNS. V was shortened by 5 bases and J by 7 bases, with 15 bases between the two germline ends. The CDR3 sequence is CASSNFGVGEQYF. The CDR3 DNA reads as TGTGCCAGCAGTAACTTCGGGGTAGGTGAGCAGTACTTC.

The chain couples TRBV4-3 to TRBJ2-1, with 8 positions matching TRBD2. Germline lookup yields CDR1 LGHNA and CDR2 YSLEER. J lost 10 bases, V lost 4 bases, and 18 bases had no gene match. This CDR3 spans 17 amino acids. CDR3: CASSLGGPSGSFSEQFF. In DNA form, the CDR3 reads TGCGCCAGCAGCCTTGGGGGGCCTAGCGGGTCGTTTAGCGAGCAGTTCTTC.

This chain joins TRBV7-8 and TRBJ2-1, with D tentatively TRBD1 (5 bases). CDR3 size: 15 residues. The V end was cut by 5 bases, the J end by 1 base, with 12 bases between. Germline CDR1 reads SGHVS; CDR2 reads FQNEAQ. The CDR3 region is CASSPVAGSYNEQFF. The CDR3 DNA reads TGTGCCAGCAGCCCTGTGGCAGGGTCCTACAATGAGCAGTTCTTC.

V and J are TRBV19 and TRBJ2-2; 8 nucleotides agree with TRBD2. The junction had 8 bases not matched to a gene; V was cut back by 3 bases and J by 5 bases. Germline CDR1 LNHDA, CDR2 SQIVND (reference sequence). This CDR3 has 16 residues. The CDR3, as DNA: TGTGCCAGTAGTATCGTTGGTGGCGGGAGGACCGGGGAGCTGTTTTTT. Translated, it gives CASSIVGGGRTGELFF. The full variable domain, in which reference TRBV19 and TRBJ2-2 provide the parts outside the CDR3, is DGGITQSPKYLFRKEGQNVTLSCEQNLNHDAMYWYRQDPGQGLRLIYYSQIVNDFQKGDIAEGYSVSREKKESFPLTVTSAQKNPTAFYLCASSIVGGGRTGELFFGEGSRLTVL.

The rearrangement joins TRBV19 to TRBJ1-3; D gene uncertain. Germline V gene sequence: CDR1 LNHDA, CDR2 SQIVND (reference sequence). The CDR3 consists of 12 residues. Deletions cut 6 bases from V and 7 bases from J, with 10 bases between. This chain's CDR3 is CASSPSGNTIYF. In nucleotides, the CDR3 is TGTGCCAGTAGCCCGTCGGGGAACACCATATATTTT.